This T cell receptor (beta chain) was identified in a study of blood T cell repertoires in COVID-19. At the level of the study: COVID-19 samples collected from the United States, Italy and Spain covered acute and convalescent phases. Sample material is recorded as cDNA or gDNA derived from T cells, B-cell-depleted T cells, or PBMCs.

Authors' analysis steps: Amplification with reference gene primers provided the estimates of nucleated cell counts. Assay: immunoSEQ multiplex PCR; the TCRdb copy retains only in-frame clones and omits some. V and J calls and clone size come straight from that table; D and trimming were deduced from the DNA. The repertoire holds approximately 97,000 clones, roughly 82% seen once, with 3.5% to 5.5% in the top ten. The sequence came from a human donor in a cohort sampled during active COVID-19. Sequences were obtained from peripheral blood.

The CDR3 nucleotides are TGTGCCAGCAGCCAAGGATCGACTAGCGGAAACTACAATGAGCAGTTCTTC. It specifies CASSQGSTSGNYNEQFF. This rearrangement joins TRBV4-2 to TRBJ2-1; 9 nucleotides match TRBD2. CDR1 is LGHNA and CDR2 is YNFKEQ in the germline V gene. This CDR3 comprises 17 residues. With V trimmed by 1 base and J by 3 bases, 7 bases remained unmatched.